Below, 17 T cell receptor beta chains from the same sample are listed, as sequenced in a study of cytomegalovirus exposure and HLA in healthy donors. Only in-frame clones appear in the TCRdb table, and some are missing; sequencing was by immunoSEQ multiplex PCR. The sample shows roughly 280,000 clones, around 86% of them seen only once. Specimen: PBMCs. These receptors were collected from a woman aged 18-29 years in good health and CMV-seronegative.

This chain's CDR3 is CASSARLAGGLYNEQFF. For the CDR3, the DNA is TGTGCCAGCAGCGCCCGGTTGGCGGGGGGTCTCTACAATGAGCAGTTCTTC. This sequence joins TRBV9 and TRBJ2-1; 8 nucleotides match TRBD2. The CDR3 runs 17 residues. Germline V gene lookup returns CDR1 SGDLS and CDR2 YYNGEE. V was clipped by 3 bases and J by 3 bases; unmatched bases: 11.

The sample holds one count of this clone. The J gene is TRBJ2-3, the V gene TRBV9, with 8 bases lining up with TRBD1. The CDR3 is 14 amino acids. CDR1 is SGDLS and CDR2 is YYNGEE in the germline V gene. J lost 4 bases, V lost 6 bases, and 7 bases had no gene match. This CDR3 is CASTQGAVADTQYF. In DNA, the CDR3 is TGTGCCAGCACTCAGGGGGCGGTAGCAGATACGCAGTATTTT.

V and J are TRBV2 and TRBJ1-2; 8 bases align to TRBD1. The trim removed 4 bases at V and 4 bases at J, leaving 5 bases unmatched. In germline, CDR1 is SNHLY, CDR2 FYNNEI. The CDR3 contains 14 residues. The CDR3 DNA reads as TGTGCCAGCAGTGCAGGGGGCTCCTTCTATGGCTACACCTTC. Protein: CASSAGGSFYGYTF.

This chain connects TRBV4-3 to TRBJ1-2, with TRBD1 as a possible D gene (5 bases). This CDR3 is built from 15 residues. Germline V gene sequence: CDR1 LGHNA, CDR2 YSLEER. Trimming stripped 0 bases from V and 6 bases from J, with 14 bases between. CDR3 protein: CASSQDNKGLNGYTF. The CDR3 bases are TGCGCCAGCAGCCAAGATAATAAGGGGTTGAATGGCTACACCTTC.

This chain connects TRBV30 to TRBJ1-5, with D possibly TRBD1 on 6 matching bases. Germline V gene lookup returns CDR1 GTSNPN and CDR2 SVGIG (reference sequence). The CDR3 has 15 amino acids. Trimming cost V 1 base and J 0 bases, with 10 bases left between them. The CDR3, as DNA: TGTGCCTGGAGTGAGGGGACACATAGCAATCAGCCCCAGCATTTT. This codes for CAWSEGTHSNQPQHF.

The chain couples TRBV19 to TRBJ2-1, with TRBD2 matching over 10 bases. Germline assignment: CDR1 LNHDA and CDR2 SQIVND (reference sequence). J was trimmed by 6 bases and V by 3 bases; bases with no gene match: 5. This CDR3 has 15 residues. The CDR3 loop reads CASSIDSGGPNEQFF. CDR3 in DNA: TGTGCCAGTAGTATTGATAGCGGGGGGCCCAATGAGCAGTTCTTC.

V gene TRBV27 combines with J gene TRBJ2-3, with 8 bases that match TRBD2. Germline trimming cut 1 base from V and 1 base from J; bases unmatched to any gene: 7. The CDR3 is 17 residues long. Germline V lookup: CDR1 MNHEY, CDR2 SMNVEV (reference sequence). This CDR3 is CASSLLGRGVRTDTQYF. Here the CDR3 DNA reads TGTGCCAGCAGTTTATTAGGGCGGGGGGTACGCACAGATACGCAGTATTTT.

The V gene is TRBV6-5, the J gene TRBJ1-1; 7 positions agree with TRBD1. J was trimmed by 1 base and V by 6 bases; bases with no gene match: 2. The CDR3 contains 13 residues. Germline assignment: CDR1 MNHEY and CDR2 SVGAGI. This CDR3 is CASRWTGNTEAFF. CDR3 bases: TGTGCCAGCAGGTGGACAGGGAACACTGAAGCTTTCTTT.

This chain links TRBV7-2 with TRBJ1-2, with TRBD1 matching over 8 bases. Germline trimming cut 5 bases from V and 3 bases from J; bases unmatched to any gene: 8. The CDR3 is made up of 15 amino acids. In germline, CDR1 is SGHTA, CDR2 FQGNSA. For the CDR3, the DNA is TGTGCCAGCAGCCTCGTGGACAGGGACGACTATGGCTACACCTTC. It encodes CASSLVDRDDYGYTF.

This sequence joins TRBV28 and TRBJ2-7, with 7 bases aligning to TRBD2. Germline assignment: CDR1 MDHEN and CDR2 SYDVKM. V was clipped by 6 bases and J by 3 bases; unmatched bases: 5. There are 13 residues in the CDR3. The chain's CDR3 is CASRPGGIYEQYF. CDR3 sequence (DNA): TGTGCCAGCAGGCCCGGGGGGATCTACGAGCAGTACTTC.

The genes are TRBV5-6 and TRBJ2-7; the match to TRBD2 covers 11 bases. This CDR3 has 16 residues. Trimming at V came to 0 bases and at J to 0 bases, leaving 2 bases not matched to a gene. CDR1 is SGHDT, CDR2 YYEEEE, per germline. The CDR3 bases are TGTGCCAGCAGCTTGGGACTAGCGGGATACTCCTACGAGCAGTACTTC. It encodes CASSLGLAGYSYEQYF.

The CDR3: CASSLGQGDEQYF. As DNA, the CDR3 is TGCGCCAGCAGCTTGGGACAGGGCGACGAGCAGTACTTC. The chain couples TRBV5-1 to TRBJ2-7, with 7 nucleotides matching TRBD1. The CDR3 loop spans 13 amino acids. V lost 0 bases to trimming and J lost 5 bases; unmatched junction nucleotides: 2. The germline V gene encodes CDR1 SGHRS and CDR2 YFSETQ.

As DNA, the CDR3 is TGTGCCAGCAGTTACGCCCTAGCGGGAGGGCACGAGCAGTACTTC. Translation: CASSYALAGGHEQYF. The chain carries TRBV6-5 and TRBJ2-7; 12 bases align to TRBD2. The CDR3 is 15 residues long. J gave up 5 bases and V 2 bases, and 4 bases lay outside the gene matches. CDR1 MNHEY and CDR2 SVGAGI come from the germline V gene.

The chain combines TRBV2 with TRBJ2-7; D is possibly TRBD2 (5 bases). The CDR3 totals 15 residues. Germline CDR1 is SNHLY and CDR2 is FYNNEI. V was clipped by 3 bases and J by 7 bases, with 19 bases between them. CDR3 region: CASSDERNLSGEQYF. Written as DNA, the CDR3 is TGTGCCAGCAGTGATGAGCGGAACCTCTCTGGAGAGCAGTACTTC.

The chain couples TRBV6-4 to TRBJ1-2, with TRBD1 identical over 12 bases. V dropped 6 bases and J dropped 9; count of bases not matched to a gene: 8. The CDR3 length is 14 residues. Germline lookup yields CDR1 MRHNA and CDR2 SNTAGT. This CDR3 reads CASSSGTGGLRYTF. CDR3 in DNA: TGTGCCAGCAGCTCCGGGACAGGGGGCTTACGCTACACCTTC.

The J gene is TRBJ1-4, the V gene TRBV29-1; D possibly corresponds to TRBD1 (6 bases). V was pared by 8 bases and J by 4 bases, with 17 bases between. The CDR3 loop spans 14 amino acids. Per germline, CDR1 SQVTM and CDR2 ANQGSEA. The CDR3 spells CSCSGSRGNEKLFF. CDR3 DNA: TGCAGCTGCTCAGGGAGCAGGGGTAATGAAAAACTGTTTTTT.

The chain links TRBV5-4 to TRBJ1-2, with TRBD1 matching over 9 bases. Germline V gives CDR1 SGHNT, CDR2 YYREEE (reference sequence). The CDR3 is 14 residues long. V shed 5 bases, J shed 5 bases, and the junction held 7 bases outside the gene matches. CDR3 residues: CASRQQGARYGYTF. For the CDR3, the DNA is TGTGCCAGCAGACAACAGGGGGCCCGATATGGCTACACCTTC.